The 9 T cell receptor beta chains reported below all come from one sample, sequenced in a study of regulatory T cells in long-lasting Graves disease. The time point: newly diagnosed GD, antithyroid drugs for less than 3 months. The TCR library was made from RNA that had been extracted from PBMCs in TRIzol. Sequencing libraries for TCR beta were prepared with iRepertoire HTBI primers and Arm-PCR of CDR3 regions. In TCRdb, the multiplex PCR reads were re-called with MiXCR into one record per CDR3 protein. Among about 540,000 distinct CDR3 sequences listed, about 13% were seen once. This sample also appeared in a second study, on T cells in Graves' hyperthyroidism and ophthalmopathy.

Sequenced material: peripheral blood mononuclear cells (PBMCs), taken at new diagnosis, from a patient treated with antithyroid drugs. Receptors were obtained from a man aged 25 to 40 with Graves disease.

This clonotype was seen at least ten times. This chain joins TRBV7-9 and TRBJ2-7; possibly TRBD2 for D (5 bases). Germline values: CDR1 SEHNR, CDR2 FQNEAQ (reference sequence). The CDR3 length is 15 residues. Trimming took off 4 bases at V and 1 base at J, with 14 bases between the two ends. The CDR3 loop is CASSSPYGGSYEQYF. DNA of the CDR3: TGTGCCAGCAGCTCCCCTTATGGAGGTTCCTACGAGCAGTACTTC.

At least ten counts were recorded for this clonotype. This chain uses TRBV20-1 with TRBJ1-6; TRBD1 agrees at 8 bases. V was pared by 1 base and J by 9 bases, with 8 bases of the junction left unmatched. CDR1 and CDR2 from the germline V gene are DFQATT and SNEGSKA (reference sequence). The CDR3 spans 15 residues. CDR3 sequence: CSARVQDRDASPLHF. In nucleotides, the CDR3 is TGCAGTGCTAGAGTCCAGGACAGGGACGCTTCACCCCTCCACTTT.

This clonotype was counted ten times or more. The chain joins TRBV27 to TRBJ2-3, with D unclear. Germline loops: CDR1 MNHEY, CDR2 SMNVEV (reference sequence). This CDR3 has 15 residues. The germline V and J ends were trimmed by 2 bases and 4 bases, with 13 bases remaining between them. CDR3 coding DNA: TGTGCCAGCAGTTTAAGGGTCCGTGGCCCAGATACGCAGTATTTT. Translation: CASSLRVRGPDTQYF.

This clonotype was detected ten times or more. The V gene is TRBV7-8, the J gene TRBJ1-2; no reliable D call. Trimming took 5 bases from V and 8 from J, leaving 21 bases between them. The V gene's germline CDR1 is SGHVS and CDR2 FQNEAQ. The length of the CDR3 is 15 residues. CDR3 nucleotides: TGTGCCAGCAGCCCCCTCAGTGAGAAACATGAAGGCTACACCTTC. Translated: CASSPLSEKHEGYTF.

The sample holds many counts of this clonotype. The chain recombines TRBV27 with TRBJ2-7; 12 nucleotides align to TRBD2. CDR1 is MNHEY and CDR2 is SMNVEV in the germline V gene (reference sequence). CDR3 length: 15 amino acids. V dropped 5 bases and J dropped 2; count of bases not matched to a gene: 4. In nucleotides, the CDR3 is TGTGCCAGCAGTACTACTAGCGGGAGGACCTACGAGCAGTACTTC. Its translation: CASSTTSGRTYEQYF.

Ten or more counts support this clonotype. The gene calls are TRBV10-3 and TRBJ2-2, with unresolved D. Trimming removed 5 bases from V and 1 base from J, with 2 bases in between. Per the germline V gene, CDR1 is ENHRY and CDR2 is SYGVKD. The CDR3 consists of 12 residues. CDR3 sequence reads: CAISWNTGELFF. In nucleotides, the CDR3 is TGTGCCATCAGTTGGAACACCGGGGAGCTGTTTTTT.

This clonotype was counted at least ten times. The V and J genes are TRBV15 and TRBJ2-7; 8 positions agree with TRBD1. Germline V gives CDR1 LNHNV, CDR2 YYDKDF (reference sequence). The CDR3 has 14 residues. The junction had 9 bases not matched to a gene; V was cut back by 8 bases and J by 3 bases. The CDR3 region has the DNA TGTGCCACCCAAAGACAGGGGTCCGACTACGAGCAGTACTTC. Its protein product is CATQRQGSDYEQYF.

The chain recombines TRBV4-2 with TRBJ2-7; no firm D call. V lost 0 bases to trimming and J lost 10 bases, with 10 bases between them. Germline values: CDR1 LGHNA, CDR2 YNFKEQ. CDR3 length: 12 amino acids. DNA for the CDR3: TGTGCCAGCAGCCAAGATCGTGTACATCAGTACTTC. This sequence encodes CASSQDRVHQYF.

This clonotype showed up many times. The chain recombines TRBV12-3 or TRBV12-4 with TRBJ2-5; a weak D match, TRBD2 (6 bases). With 4 bases removed from V and 5 bases from J, the gap between germline ends came to 14 bases. The CDR3 spans 14 residues. This chain's CDR3 is CASSSGGARETQYF. The CDR3 region has the DNA TGTGCCAGCAGTTCAGGAGGGGCGAGGGAGACCCAGTACTTC.